Each of the 6 T cell receptor beta chains below was sequenced from the same sample in a study of CD8 T cells in Susac syndrome. Random hexamers were used to reverse transcribe the RNA input (about 0.45 to 1 ug). A single record per CDR3 protein comes from TCRdb applying MiXCR to the immunoSEQ multiplex PCR reads. This table holds under 200,000 distinct CDR3 sequences, around 93% found once. Sequencing input: CD4+ T cells from PBMCs. These receptors were obtained from a human donor in good health.

The chain joins TRBV5-1 to TRBJ2-5; TRBD2 aligns across 13 bases. The CDR3 consists of 15 residues. Germline V gene data show CDR1 as SGHRS and CDR2 as YFSETQ. V dropped 4 bases and J dropped 4; count of bases not matched to a gene: 4. In nucleotides, the CDR3 is TGCGCCAGCAGCCTAAGGACTAGCGGGGGAGAGACCCAGTACTTC. Amino acids: CASSLRTSGGETQYF.

The chain recombines TRBV30 with TRBJ2-7; a possible D gene is TRBD2 (6 bases). The V gene lost 8 bases and the J gene lost 1 base, with 6 bases spanning the gap. Germline assignment: CDR1 GTSNPN and CDR2 SVGIG (reference sequence). This CDR3 has 10 residues. DNA for the CDR3: TGTGCCGGGGGGTCCTACGAGCAGTACTTC. Translation gives CAGGSYEQYF.

The V and J genes are TRBV10-3 and TRBJ1-5; D unresolved. Germline V CDR1 and CDR2: ENHRY, SYGVKD. V lost 10 bases, J lost 3 bases, and 13 bases lay in between. The CDR3 length is 13 residues. CDR3 amino acids: CATQRDPNQPQHF. The CDR3 DNA sequence: TGTGCCACTCAAAGGGATCCCAATCAGCCCCAGCATTTT.

The rearrangement joins TRBV28 to TRBJ2-7; D is undetermined. Germline CDR1 is MDHEN and CDR2 is SYDVKM. This CDR3 is built from 12 residues. Trimming took off 6 bases at V and 1 base at J, with 7 bases between the two ends. The chain's CDR3 is CASRGLSYEQYV. CDR3 sequence (DNA): TGTGCCAGCAGAGGATTATCCTACGAGCAGTACGTC.

This clonotype was recorded a few times. The junction departs from the called germline gene at one end, perhaps through a read error. The rearrangement links TRBV7-6 to TRBJ1-6; D unresolved. This CDR3 comprises 16 residues. In germline, CDR1 is SGHVS, CDR2 FNYEAQ. DNA for the CDR3: TGTGCCAGCAGCTTAGAAGCGGCGGGTTCTAATTCCCCCCTCCACTTT. This gives the protein CASSLEAAGSNSPLHF.

The rearrangement uses TRBV5-1 and TRBJ2-5, with no clear D. The CDR3 has 15 amino acids. Deletions cut 3 bases from V and 1 base from J, with 13 bases between. The V gene's germline CDR1 is SGHRS and CDR2 YFSETQ. This CDR3 is CASSWRTLPQETQYF. The CDR3 region has the DNA TGCGCCAGCAGCTGGCGAACTTTACCCCAAGAGACCCAGTACTTC.